The clone carrying this T cell receptor (beta chain) was detected only a few times. Its target is unknown. The data were taken from a study of T-cell reconstitution after alpha-beta-depleted transplantation in children. The CDR3 is 12 residues long. CDR1 and CDR2 from the germline V gene are SQVTM and ANQGSEA. Trimming shortened V by 7 bases and J by 0 bases, and 9 bases separated the two germline ends. TCRbeta library preparation incorporated unique molecular identifiers. One entry per CDR3 protein, called by TCRdb with MiXCR from the PCR reads. The sample shows about 590,000 distinct CDR3 sequences, 10% to 15% of them seen only once. Whole-study findings and limits: Fresh T-cell production supplied most of the T-cell counts and diversity seen one year after transplant.

The receptor's source is a male patient between 5 and 17 years old who had a stem cell transplant for acute myeloid leukemia, so the T cells may come from the graft donor. The chain links TRBV29-1 to TRBJ1-1; D gene unclear. This specimen was PBMCs, mostly from graft donor cells, taken 360 days after TCRalphabeta/CD19-depleted stem cell transplant. The CDR3 coding sequence is TGCAGCGGCCAGAAGCTGAACACTGAAGCTTTCTTT. Translated: CSGQKLNTEAFF.